This T cell receptor (beta chain) was sequenced in a study of CD8+ T cells in alopecia areata. CDR3 size: 15 residues. Germline assignment: CDR1 SGHRS and CDR2 YFSETQ. Trimming cost V 3 bases and J 1 base; bases outside gene matches: 7. Treatment denoted: oral pan-JAK inhibitor, 5-10 mg twice daily. This clone was seen more than once but under ten times. Its specificity is unknown. RNA was isolated and reverse transcribed to cDNA, the sequencing template. Profiling relied on immunoSEQ multiplex PCR, and the TCRdb table lists in-frame clones only, not all of them. The profile covers about 190,000 clones, with 60% to 70% appearing a single time and approximately 0.7% taken by the ten largest. Study findings and constraints: The study also sequences resident alphabeta T cells of normal skin in scalp samples.

This chain connects TRBV5-1 to TRBJ2-7; 7 bases are shared with TRBD2. The specimen comprised CD4+ T cells sorted from blood, sampled at week 4, from a patient treated with tofacitinib. This TCR was recovered from a human donor with alopecia areata. The CDR3 loop reads CASSSLAANSYEQYF. The DNA for the CDR3 is TGCGCCAGCAGCTCTCTAGCGGCCAATTCCTACGAGCAGTACTTC.